What follows describes a single T cell receptor (beta chain). Its antigen is unknown. The input lacks base qualities; no much larger clone sits a single base away. TCRbeta CDR3 regions were amplified from genomic DNA using the immunoSEQ Assay, a bias-controlled multiplex PCR. Under the source paper's analysis protocol: Within the assay, amplification of reference gene primers was used to estimate how many nucleated cells each sample contained. To quantify the absolute abundance of each unique TCRbeta CDR3 rearrangement, sequence reads were collapsed and filtered. For each sample, productive Simpson clonality was calculated by taking the square root of Simpson's diversity index across productive rearrangements. This is the immuneACCESS table as TCRdb keeps it, with only in-frame sequences that have V and J called. A part of the clones is gone; compared with another copy, unresolved V genes explain less than half, and the rest is unexplained. The V and J calls and clone size were taken over from that table, and D and trimming were inferred from the DNA. A total of roughly 75,000 clones appear in this sample, over 70% of them only once. Around 10% of the sample lies in the top ten.

The collaborating institutions used their own protocols to collect whole blood in K2EDTA tubes. For TCRbeta analysis, collaborators shipped samples in one of three forms: frozen whole blood, isolated PBMCs, or DNA extracted from either of those sample types. The data originate from a study of blood T cell repertoires in COVID-19 (dated by TCRdb to about 2020). About the investigation overall: The collaborator samples originated in the United States, Italy and Spain and spanned the acute and convalescent phases of COVID-19. The material from the prospective study consisted of cDNA or gDNA derived from T cells, B-cell-depleted T cells, or PBMCs. The dataset comprised deeply sampled blood TCRbeta repertoires from subjects exposed to, actively infected with, or recovered from COVID-19. The repertoires were released in a freely available public database intended as a resource for research on the immune response to SARS-CoV-2. The samples were drawn from two sources: the first 160 participants of the ongoing ImmuneRACE study, and 1,254 subjects contributed by 6 global collaborators. A de-identified subject ID, COVID-19 status, age in years and sex were almost always included in the sample metadata. Where HLA class I and class II types were available, the types were taken from metadata supplied by the sample provider, not from assay-based typing. Results and caveats for the whole study, not just this receptor: Clinical and demographic metadata were provided uncurated, with the amount varying by source and participant.

The germline ends are 11 bases apart after V is trimmed by 1 base and J by 5 bases. The CDR3 spans 14 residues, from the cysteine through the phenylalanine. Of all the DNA, just the CDR3 is kept, 42 bases in frame from base 1. Sequences LNHDA (CDR1) and SQIVND (CDR2) are obtained from the germline V gene (reference sequence). This chain joins TRBV19 to TRBJ2-5, and TRBD2 may be the D gene, going by 6 matching bases. Input material: peripheral blood. This receptor was obtained from a man in his forties or fifties with acute or convalescent COVID-19. The nucleotides read TGTGCCAGTAGTATAGTTGGGGGAGGTGAGACCCAGTACTTC. Its protein product is CASSIVGGGETQYF. The full variable domain, completed from the reference TRBV19 and TRBJ2-5 proteins outside the CDR3, reads DGGITQSPKYLFRKEGQNVTLSCEQNLNHDAMYWYRQDPGQGLRLIYYSQIVNDFQKGDIAEGYSVSREKKESFPLTVTSAQKNPTAFYLCASSIVGGGETQYFGPGTRLLVL.